This TCR delta chain emerged from a study of Vδ1+ human thymocytes. Study findings and constraints: Thymic delta-chain repertoires held roughly 20% Vdelta2 sequences and few Vdelta3, despite high sort purity. TRG sequences recurred across donors, whereas TRD sequences stayed essentially private. The authors advised highly purified populations and single-cell validation. Highly polyclonal TRG and TRD repertoires with Gaussian CDR3 length distributions appeared in thymus.

To note about this clone: Its target is not known.

CDR3 length: 24 residues. After removal of 3 bases from V and 6 bases from J, the junction contained 33 bases not matched to a gene. Germline V gene sequence: CDR1 TSWWSYY, CDR2 QGS. Thymocytes were sorted as CD3+ TCRVdelta1+ TCRVdelta2- after alphabeta T cell depletion. The template was reverse-transcribed extracted RNA. The CDR3 regions were amplified by multiplex PCR from V-gene primers to a constant-region primer. TCRdb re-called the multiplex PCR reads with CATT. The sample contains about 55,000 delta-chain clones, approximately 15% of which appear only once. The sequencing input was Vdelta1+ gamma-delta thymocytes from the thymus. Sample subset: FACS-sorted CD3+ TCRalphabeta- TCRVdelta1+ TCRVdelta2- thymocytes. This sequence joins TRDV1 and TRDJ1, with 11 bases matching TRDD3. This receptor was identified in a boy in the first two years of life who had congenital heart surgery. This CDR3 is CALGDFLRPGTGGYPVIGTNKLIF. The CDR3 DNA follows: TGTGCTCTTGGGGATTTCCTACGGCCTGGGACTGGGGGATATCCAGTTATAGGGACCAATAAACTCATCTTT.